A few counts support the clone carrying this T cell receptor (beta chain). Using immunoSEQ multiplex PCR, the repertoire was profiled, and TCRdb retains in-frame clones only, with some absent. The repertoire has roughly 99,000 clones, 85% to 95% of them found once; the top ten carry around 0.8%. The data stem from a study of T cell changes during pregnancy in multiple sclerosis. After removal of 1 base from V and 3 bases from J, the junction contained 10 bases not matched to a gene. Per germline, CDR1 LGHNA and CDR2 YSLEER. This CDR3 has 17 amino acids. The rearrangement uses TRBV4-3 and TRBJ2-3; 7 bases align to TRBD1. This TCR was sampled from a female donor in good health, enrolled as a control in a pregnancy study. Sequenced here: peripheral blood, sampled in the third trimester of pregnancy. The CDR3 loop is CASSQAPGTEKTDTQYF. The CDR3 nucleotides read TGCGCCAGCAGCCAAGCACCCGGGACAGAAAAAACAGATACGCAGTATTTT.